The TCR beta chain described here comes from a study of CD8+ T cells in alopecia areata. At the level of the study: Each of the treated patients was given oral tofacitinib, 5 to 10 mg twice daily, for moderate-to-severe alopecia areata. The authors scored treated patients' severity by affected scalp percentage. Study-wide results and limits: Normal scalp had lower clonality than lesional scalp, with alopecia totalis/universalis lesions showing this most strongly.

RNA, once extracted, was reverse transcribed into cDNA for use as the sequencing template. Method: immunoSEQ multiplex PCR; TCRdb's copy keeps in-frame clones and lacks some. Of roughly 190,000 clones in the sample, around 60% were seen once. Treatment given: oral pan-JAK inhibitor, 5-10 mg twice daily. Concerning this clone itself: What it recognizes is unknown.

Unmatched junction bases numbered 10, after V lost 4 bases and J lost 10 bases. There are 15 residues in the CDR3. The V gene's germline CDR1 is SQVTM and CDR2 ANQGSEA. This chain connects TRBV29-1 to TRBJ2-3; 14 bases align to TRBD2. The sequence derives from a human donor with alopecia areata. Sequencing was performed on CD4+ T cells sorted from blood, taken at week 4, from a patient treated with tofacitinib. The CDR3 here is CSVGGTSGSPPAQYF. CDR3 nucleotide sequence: TGCAGCGTTGGAGGGACTAGCGGGAGCCCACCCGCGCAGTATTTT.